Detailed here is one T cell receptor beta chain. Its target is not known. The data belong to a study of OX40 agonist ivuxolimab in advanced cancers. About the study: Patients were treated with intravenous ivuxolimab, dosed at 0.01 to 10 mg/kg and infused every 2 weeks. Averaging around 60 years in age, with a range of about 23 to 85, the cohort was approximately 83% male. Study conclusions and caveats: Clonal expansion by week 6 occurred in CD4+ and CD8+ blood T cells (at 0.1 to 3.0 mg/kg).

The CDR3 covers 16 residues. Trimming stripped 2 bases from V and 4 bases from J, with 16 bases between. Germline loops: CDR1 MGHDK, CDR2 SYGVNS. Using immunoSEQ multiplex PCR, the repertoire was profiled, and TCRdb retains in-frame clones only, with some absent. The sample lists tens of thousands of clones; about 85% were seen once. The chain links TRBV25-1 to TRBJ2-3; D is uncertain. This sample comprised CD4+ or CD8+ T cells sorted from blood, obtained in a trial of the OX40 agonist ivuxolimab. This TCR was sampled from an adult with an advanced solid tumor such as melanoma, head and neck, liver or kidney cancer. The CDR3 DNA reads as TGTGCCAGCAGTGAAGACCACAAAAGAACAGCAGATACGCAGTATTTT. It yields the protein CASSEDHKRTADTQYF. The complete variable domain, with remaining parts taken from reference TRBV25-1 and TRBJ2-3, reads EADIYQTPRYLVIGTGKKITLECSQTMGHDKMYWYQQDPGMELHLIHYSYGVNSTEKGDLSSESTVSRIRTEHFPLTLESARPSHTSQYLCASSEDHKRTADTQYFGPGTRLTVL.